This TCR beta chain was sequenced in a study of T-cell memory formation after mild COVID-19 (dated by TCRdb to the early 2020s). Regarding the research as a whole: TCR sequence clusters from the two donors were found to be largely donor specific. T-cell clones expanding and contracting after mild COVID-19 in two donors were tracked by longitudinal TCRalpha and TCRbeta repertoire sequencing. The cohort comprised two young, previously healthy adult volunteers, one female and one male. The full study reports these points: The second-wave clones that peaked on day 37 were not confirmed to be SARS-CoV-2 specific. Clones that contracted from day 15 to 85 showed balanced CD4/CD8 phenotypes, whereas a second wave of clones that expanded from day 15 to 37 leaned towards CD4+. Only a couple of mild cases were covered by the study, and larger cohorts that include severe cases with pre-infection samples were considered necessary. Contracting CD4+ clones turned up mainly in the CM and EM memory subsets, whereas EMRA was where CD8+ clones were enriched. Some responding clones were found in pre-infection memory, which suggests that pre-existing cross-reactive memory T cells took part in the SARS-CoV-2 response.

This clonotype was counted only a few times. The target of this receptor is not known. Base qualities are missing; no much larger clone stands one base away. Ficoll-Paque density gradient centrifugation was used to isolate PBMCs. Inclusive of the bounding cysteine and phenylalanine, the CDR3 is 13 residues long. Only the CDR3 region is kept as DNA, spanning 39 bases read in frame from base 1. Trimming at the junction amounts to 8 bases on V and 4 bases on J, and the germline ends lie 14 bases apart. The reads were generated on an Illumina NovaSeq 6000. cDNA libraries for TCRalpha and TCRbeta were prepared by 5'RACE using constant-segment primers, with sample barcodes and unique molecular identifiers added. RNA was extracted from every sample with Trizol reagent. The libraries were amplified in two PCR steps, and the second step added a second sample barcode and Illumina TruSeq adapters. Sequencing of libraries was performed on an Illumina NovaSeq with 2 x 150 bp paired-end reads. The paper's processing steps were these. Demultiplexing of reads and collapsing into UMI-guided consensus sequences were performed with migec v1.2.7. Using mixcr v2.1.11, UMI consensuses were aligned to TRA and TRB V and J templates and then assembled into clonotypes. Clonotypes were classified as expanded or contracted when called significant by both edgeR and NoisET, with noise models trained on biological replicates. For edgeR calls, the cutoffs were a false discovery rate-adjusted p below 0.01 and a log2 fold-change threshold of 1. As an exploratory analysis of dynamics, PCA with hierarchical clustering was applied to max-normalized trajectories of the 1000 most abundant clonotypes. Each responding clone was given a CD4 or CD8 phenotype based on the CD4+ and CD8+ repertoires, which had been sequenced separately. TCRdb trimmed the raw reads at Q25, called clones with MiXCR and kept productive beta chains. For every CDR3 protein sequence, its rows merge into one entry that carries the most common genes and DNA. None of the V and J calls come from the authors' own analysis; TCRdb made them. The sample table records around 130,000 distinct CDR3 sequences; about a sixth of these occur just once. About 5% of the sample belongs to the ten largest clones.

The clonotype originates from a man aged 18-30 years who had mild COVID-19 (a few samples of this study predate the infection). The sample titles of this study are shuffled in the database, so cell type and time point are left out; the donor was told from shared clones. Specimen: PBMCs or a T cell subset sorted from them (not recorded which). The sequence joins TRBV12-3 or TRBV12-4 to TRBJ2-5; possibly the D gene is TRBD2, per 7 matching bases. CDR3 protein: CASGGGGPETQYF. Here is the DNA: TGTGCCAGCGGAGGGGGGGGGCCAGAGACCCAGTACTTC.